This entry concerns a single TCR beta chain. Trimming shortened V by 2 bases and J by 0 bases, and 10 bases separated the two germline ends. The CDR3 spans 15 residues. Germline V gives CDR1 LNHDA, CDR2 SQIVND (reference sequence). These data belong to a study of OX40 agonist ivuxolimab in advanced cancers. Libraries were prepared by immunoSEQ multiplex PCR; TCRdb keeps only in-frame clonotypes and omits some of them. The sample lists 65,000 to 95,000 clones; approximately 82% were seen once. The TCR comes from an adult with an advanced solid tumor such as melanoma, head and neck, liver or kidney cancer. This chain uses TRBV19 with TRBJ1-2; no firm D call. The sequences come from CD4+ or CD8+ T cells sorted from blood, collected in a trial of the OX40 agonist ivuxolimab. CDR3 nucleotides: TGTGCCAGTAGTATATCGCCCGGTCCTAACTATGGCTACACCTTC. Its protein is CASSISPGPNYGYTF.